These T cell receptor beta chains were read from a single sample in a study of T cells in localized non-small cell lung cancer. This table comes from immunoSEQ multiplex PCR, and its TCRdb copy is limited to in-frame clones, with some not included. The table includes 50,000 or so clones, about four fifths detected once. The sample here was peripheral blood, taken before any cancer treatment. The receptors stem from a female donor at least 60 years old with stage II squamous cell lung carcinoma. CDR3s include the opening cysteine and the closing phenylalanine or tryptophan. D genes are given only for firm matches. Some rows have no size entry. The others give once, few or many, or a class for an expanded clone.

CDR3	DNA	V	J	D	size
CASSFDQSWQYF	TGCGCCAGCAGTTTCGACCAATCCTGGCAGTACTTC	TRBV10-2	TRBJ2-7	NA	NA
CASSLSFMNTEAFF	TGTGCCAGCAGCTTAAGTTTTATGAACACTGAAGCTTTCTTT	TRBV7-2	TRBJ1-1	NA	few
CASTQPGQGGYTF	TGTGCCAGCACCCAACCGGGACAGGGAGGCTACACCTTC	TRBV6-5	TRBJ1-2	TRBD1	NA
CASSQVRGIDHEQYF	TGTGCCAGCAGCCAAGTCAGGGGAATCGACCACGAGCAGTACTTC	TRBV14	TRBJ2-7	NA	NA
CASSPISALNTEAFF	TGTGCCAGCTCACCAATATCAGCCTTGAACACTGAAGCTTTCTTT	TRBV18	TRBJ1-1	NA	many
CSVDRADTEAFF	TGCAGCGTTGACAGGGCGGACACTGAAGCTTTCTTT	TRBV29-1	TRBJ1-1	NA	NA
CASSAQANTEAFF	TGTGCCAGCAGCGCCCAAGCAAACACTGAAGCTTTCTTT	TRBV5-5	TRBJ1-1	NA	NA
CASSYQQGLNTEAFF	TGTGCCAGCAGCTACCAACAGGGCTTGAACACTGAAGCTTTCTTT	TRBV11-2	TRBJ1-1	NA	NA
CASSEPKGKGAEAFF	TGTGCCAGCAGTGAACCAAAGGGAAAAGGGGCTGAAGCTTTCTTT	TRBV6-1	TRBJ1-1	NA	NA
CASHRGLMSNQPQHF	TGTGCCTCACACAGGGGGCTTATGAGCAATCAGCCCCAGCATTTT	TRBV21-1	TRBJ1-5	NA	NA
CASSPPQGGNQPQHF	TGTGCCAGCTCACCACCGCAGGGAGGCAATCAGCCCCAGCATTTT	TRBV18	TRBJ1-5	NA	NA
CSVEGDRGTDTQYF	TGCAGCGTTGAGGGGGACAGGGGTACAGATACGCAGTATTTT	TRBV29-1	TRBJ2-3	TRBD1	NA
CASARTLNTEAFF	TGCGCCAGTGCCCGCACCTTGAACACTGAAGCTTTCTTT	TRBV5-1	TRBJ1-1	NA	NA
CASSPRGQRAGELFF	TGTGCCAGCAGTCCGCGTGGCCAACGGGCCGGGGAGCTGTTTTTT	TRBV2	TRBJ2-2	NA	NA
CASSASPQGHPNYGYTF	TGTGCCAGCAGCGCCTCCCCCCAGGGTCACCCTAACTATGGCTACACCTTC	TRBV6-4	TRBJ1-2	NA	once
CASSLQGYGSDEQFF	TGTGCCAGCAGCTTACAGGGGTATGGTAGCGATGAGCAGTTCTTC	TRBV7-3	TRBJ2-1	NA	NA
CASTLGQTNYGYTF	TGTGCCAGCACCTTGGGACAGACTAACTATGGCTACACCTTC	TRBV5-8	TRBJ1-2	TRBD1	NA
CASSSPVVEKNIQYF	TGTGCCAGCAGCTCCCCAGTTGTGGAGAAAAACATTCAGTACTTC	TRBV7-2	TRBJ2-4	NA	NA